A single sample is the source of the 29 T cell receptor beta chains below, sequenced in a study of cytomegalovirus exposure and HLA in healthy donors. This PCR relied on a set of 60 Vbeta primers and 13 Jbeta primers. Method: immunoSEQ multiplex PCR; TCRdb's copy keeps in-frame clones and lacks some. The sample consists of some 170,000 clones, approximately 80% of them appearing once. The sequenced material came from PBMCs. Receptor source: a woman aged 45 to 65 in good health and CMV-seronegative.

This chain joins TRBV5-1 and TRBJ1-6; D gene unclear. Looked up from germline, CDR1 is SGHRS and CDR2 is YFSETQ. Trimming cost V 6 bases and J 7 bases, with 11 bases left between them. This CDR3 contains 13 residues. CDR3 region: CASTQAPNSPLHF. The CDR3 coding sequence is TGCGCCAGCACTCAGGCTCCAAATTCACCCCTCCACTTT. Using reference TRBV5-1 and TRBJ1-6 for the parts outside the CDR3, the full variable domain is KAGVTQTPRYLIKTRGQQVTLSCSPISGHRSVSWYQQTPGQGLQFLFEYFSETQRNKGNFPGRFSGRQFSNSRSEMNVSTLELGDSALYLCASTQAPNSPLHFGNGTRLTVT.

The chain links TRBV27 to TRBJ2-7, with D tentatively TRBD2 (6 bases). Germline V CDR1 and CDR2: MNHEY, SMNVEV (reference sequence). The CDR3 loop spans 14 amino acids. V lost 5 bases to trimming and J lost 4 bases, with 15 bases between them. CDR3 nucleotides: TGTGCCAGCAGTACAATCTCCGGGACTTACGAGCAGTACTTC. Amino acids: CASSTISGTYEQYF.

This chain uses TRBV7-3 with TRBJ1-1, with TRBD1 as a possible D gene (6 bases). The CDR3 contains 13 residues. Trimming removed 4 bases at V and 1 base at J, with 7 bases between. Per the germline V gene, CDR1 is SGHTA and CDR2 is FQGTGA. The CDR3: CASSSRGNTEAFF. CDR3 DNA: TGTGCCAGCAGCTCCAGGGGGAACACTGAAGCTTTCTTT.

The rearrangement links TRBV30 to TRBJ2-1, with TRBD2 matching over 7 bases. The CDR3 length is 16 residues. The trim removed 0 bases at V and 4 bases at J, leaving 9 bases unmatched. Germline assignment: CDR1 GTSNPN and CDR2 SVGIG (reference sequence). CDR3 DNA: TGTGCCTGGAGTGTAAAGGCGGGGGTGCGTTACAATGAGCAGTTCTTC. Encoded protein: CAWSVKAGVRYNEQFF.

The gene calls are TRBV27 and TRBJ1-5; TRBD1 matches 10 bases. The CDR3 runs to 13 residues. Germline V lookup: CDR1 MNHEY, CDR2 SMNVEV (reference sequence). J gave up 9 bases and V 6 bases, and 5 bases lay outside the gene matches. The CDR3 loop reads CASSFDRGRPQHF. The CDR3 bases are TGTGCCAGCAGCTTCGACAGGGGGCGGCCCCAGCATTTT.

This chain uses TRBV5-3 with TRBJ2-7; weak D call: TRBD2 (6 bases). TRBV5-3 is flagged as an ORF with uncertain function. CDR3 length: 15 amino acids. Trimming pared 4 bases from V and 5 bases from J, leaving 19 bases between. CDR3 bases: TGTGCCAGAAGCCTCCAGGACTACAGCAGCCACGAGCAGTACTTC. Encoded protein: CARSLQDYSSHEQYF.

The chain has TRBV5-6 and TRBJ2-5; TRBD2 aligns across 8 bases. The J call may be faulty, since TRBJ2-7 better matches the DNA end. The CDR3 runs to 15 residues. Per germline, CDR1 SGHDT and CDR2 YYEEEE. The CDR3: CASRGLAGGPYEQYF. The CDR3 coding sequence is TGTGCCAGCAGGGGGCTCGCGGGGGGTCCCTACGAGCAGTACTTC.

This CDR3 reads CASSAARGGYEQYF. DNA of the CDR3: TGTGCCAGTAGTGCGGCGAGGGGGGGCTACGAGCAGTACTTC. The chain has TRBV19 and TRBJ2-7; the D gene is possibly TRBD2 (7 bases). Germline lookup yields CDR1 LNHDA and CDR2 SQIVND (reference sequence). The CDR3 is 14 residues long. Deletions cut 5 bases from V and 3 bases from J, with 14 bases between. Complete variable domain (other parts from reference TRBV19 and TRBJ2-7): DGGITQSPKYLFRKEGQNVTLSCEQNLNHDAMYWYRQDPGQGLRLIYYSQIVNDFQKGDIAEGYSVSREKKESFPLTVTSAQKNPTAFYLCASSAARGGYEQYFGPGTRLTVT.

V and J are TRBV11-2 and TRBJ2-5, with 8 nucleotides matching TRBD1. The trim removed 5 bases at V and 3 bases at J, leaving 14 bases unmatched. Germline CDR1 SGHAT, CDR2 FQNNGV. This CDR3 comprises 17 residues. The CDR3 DNA reads TGTGCCAGCAGCCTTACCATCCAGGGGGCAGGGGAAGAGACCCAGTACTTC. Its protein product is CASSLTIQGAGEETQYF.

This clone was counted between two and nine times. Other DNA sequences in the sample encode the same CDR3. The chain carries TRBV2 and TRBJ1-1, with a weak D call TRBD1 (5 bases). From germline, CDR1 is SNHLY and CDR2 FYNNEI. The CDR3 runs 13 residues. The ends were cut back, 2 bases at V and 1 base at J, with 5 bases in the middle. The CDR3, as DNA: TGTGCCAGCAGTGAACAGGGGAACACTGAAGCTTTCTTT. Translated: CASSEQGNTEAFF.

The chain links TRBV13 to TRBJ2-5, with no clear D. The germline CDR1 and CDR2 sequences are PRHDT and FYEKMQ (reference sequence). V lost 0 bases and J 4 bases, leaving 15 bases between the germline ends. The CDR3 runs to 16 residues. CDR3 sequence: CASSLGARPEAETQYF. In nucleotides, the CDR3 is TGTGCCAGCAGCTTAGGCGCCCGTCCCGAGGCAGAGACCCAGTACTTC.

The genes are TRBV9 and TRBJ2-1, with 8 bases matching TRBD2. CDR1 and CDR2 (germline): SGDLS, YYNGEE. Losses at the gene ends were 2 bases for V and 4 bases for J; bases not matched to a gene: 8. The CDR3 is 16 residues long. CDR3 sequence: CASSVVGSGTYNEQFF. The CDR3 DNA reads TGTGCCAGCAGCGTCGTGGGTAGCGGGACATACAATGAGCAGTTCTTC.

The chain is built from TRBV4-1 and TRBJ2-7; D perhaps matches TRBD2 (5 bases). The CDR3 covers 15 residues. Germline V lookup: CDR1 MGHRA, CDR2 YSYEKL. V was shortened by 2 bases and J by 6 bases, with 17 bases between the two germline ends. The CDR3 DNA sequence: TGCGCCAGCAGCCAAATCGGACCGAGGGTCCGCGAGCAGTACTTC. It codes for CASSQIGPRVREQYF.

J is TRBJ1-1 and V is TRBV11-2; D uncertain. V lost 4 bases and J lost 5, with 20 bases in between. There are 16 residues in the CDR3. Germline CDR1 SGHAT, CDR2 FQNNGV. The CDR3 DNA reads TGTGCCAGCAGCTCGTTCTACGGGATAGAAAATACTGAAGCTTTCTTT. Protein: CASSSFYGIENTEAFF.

V usage is TRBV5-1 and J usage is TRBJ2-5, with 8 bases lining up with TRBD1. Germline V gene lookup returns CDR1 SGHRS and CDR2 YFSETQ. Germline trimming cut 4 bases from V and 3 bases from J; bases unmatched to any gene: 2. This CDR3 is built from 13 residues. This CDR3 reads CASSPGGKETQYF. In nucleotides, the CDR3 is TGCGCCAGCAGCCCAGGGGGCAAAGAGACCCAGTACTTC.

The chain recombines TRBV19 with TRBJ2-2, with TRBD1 matching over 8 bases. CDR3 length: 15 amino acids. The V segment lost 3 bases and the J segment 1 base; nucleotides outside the gene matches: 1. CDR1 is LNHDA, CDR2 SQIVND, per germline (reference sequence). The CDR3: CASSIGQGNTGELFF. In nucleotides, the CDR3 is TGTGCCAGTAGTATCGGACAGGGGAACACCGGGGAGCTGTTTTTT.

This clone was observed a few times. The chain couples TRBV4-3 to TRBJ2-7; TRBD1 aligns across 8 bases. The CDR3 is made up of 15 amino acids. With 0 bases clipped from V and 4 bases from J, the junction kept 5 bases outside the gene matches. Per the germline V gene, CDR1 is LGHNA and CDR2 is YSLEER. The CDR3 bases are TGCGCCAGCAGCCAAGAAGACAGGGGAAGTTACGAGCAGTACTTC. Its protein is CASSQEDRGSYEQYF.

This chain connects TRBV7-2 to TRBJ1-1, with no clear D. The V end was cut by 1 base, the J end by 0 bases, with 6 bases between. CDR1 is SGHTA, CDR2 FQGNSA, per germline. The CDR3 spans 14 residues. CDR3 residues: CASSLVSVNTEAFF. CDR3 DNA: TGTGCCAGCAGCTTAGTCTCGGTGAACACTGAAGCTTTCTTT.

This clone came up a few times. The chain couples TRBV4-3 to TRBJ2-1; 16 nucleotides agree with TRBD2. Germline CDR1 reads LGHNA; CDR2 reads YSLEER. The CDR3 is 19 residues long. V lost 2 bases to trimming and J lost 7 bases; unmatched junction nucleotides: 11. The CDR3 DNA reads TGCGCCAGCAGCCAATTTGTCCCGGGACTAGCGGGGGGGCCAAATGAGCAGTTCTTC. Translation gives CASSQFVPGLAGGPNEQFF.

The chain is built from TRBV7-2 and TRBJ1-6; 9 positions match TRBD1. Looked up from germline, CDR1 is SGHTA and CDR2 is FQGNSA. The CDR3 sequence is 14 residues long. V dropped 4 bases and J dropped 14; count of bases not matched to a gene: 9. The DNA for the CDR3 is TGTGCCAGCAGCTCCGGGACAGGGATAGGCACCCTCCACTTT. This encodes CASSSGTGIGTLHF.

The chain employs TRBV18 and TRBJ2-3; TRBD2 matches at 8 bases. The germline V gene encodes CDR1 KGHSH and CDR2 LQKENI. J was trimmed by 3 bases and V by 0 bases; bases with no gene match: 8. The CDR3 is 17 amino acids. CDR3 residues: CASSPPSAGVRTDTQYF. The CDR3, as DNA: TGTGCCAGCTCACCACCCTCAGCGGGAGTGCGTACAGATACGCAGTATTTT. Full variable domain (remainder filled in from reference TRBV18 and TRBJ2-3): NAGVMQNPRHLVRRRGQEARLRCSPMKGHSHVYWYRQLPEEGLKFMVYLQKENIIDESGMPKERFSAEFPKEGPSILRIQQVVRGDSAAYFCASSPPSAGVRTDTQYFGPGTRLTVL.

The chain employs TRBV4-3 and TRBJ2-7, with 9 bases matching TRBD1. Germline values: CDR1 LGHNA, CDR2 YSLEER. Trimming cost V 6 bases and J 6 bases; bases outside gene matches: 12. The CDR3 length is 15 residues. The CDR3 nucleotides are TGCGCCAGCAGTCGGTCCGGGACAGGGTCTTTCGAGCAGTACTTC. It encodes CASSRSGTGSFEQYF.

This rearrangement joins TRBV6-1 to TRBJ1-3; tentative D call: TRBD1 (6 bases). V was cut by 6 bases and J by 0 bases, with 12 bases left in between. The CDR3 totals 15 residues. CDR1 and CDR2 from the germline V gene are MNHNS and SASEGT. The CDR3: CASSDDRFSGNTIYF. CDR3 DNA: TGTGCCAGCAGCGACGACAGGTTCTCTGGAAACACCATATATTTT.

V usage is TRBV15 and J usage is TRBJ2-7; 11 nucleotides align to TRBD2. Germline loops: CDR1 LNHNV, CDR2 YYDKDF (reference sequence). The CDR3 runs to 15 residues. V gave up 1 base and J gave up 1 base; unmatched junction bases: 0. For the CDR3, the DNA is TGTGCCACCAGCAGAGGACTAGCGGGATCCTACGAGCAGTACTTC. Translation: CATSRGLAGSYEQYF. The whole variable domain, filled in from reference TRBV15 and TRBJ2-7, reads DAMVIQNPRYQVTQFGKPVTLSCSQTLNHNVMYWYQQKSSQAPKLLFHYYDKDFNNEADTPDNFQSRRPNTSFCFLDIRSPGLGDTAMYLCATSRGLAGSYEQYFGPGTRLTVT.

The gene calls are TRBV28 and TRBJ2-7, with 10 bases fitting TRBD2. Germline V CDR1 and CDR2: MDHEN, SYDVKM. V lost 3 bases and J lost 2; bases outside the gene matches: 4. This CDR3 comprises 15 residues. CDR3 sequence (DNA): TGTGCCAGCAGTTTGCGGACTAGCGGACCCTACGAGCAGTACTTC. Translation gives CASSLRTSGPYEQYF. Combining the CDR3 with reference TRBV28 and TRBJ2-7 gives the whole variable domain DVKVTQSSRYLVKRTGEKVFLECVQDMDHENMFWYRQDPGLGLRLIYFSYDVKMKEKGDIPEGYSVSREKKERFSLILESASTNQTSMYLCASSLRTSGPYEQYFGPGTRLTVT.

The chain carries TRBV6-5 and TRBJ1-1; TRBD1 might be the D (6 bases). CDR3 size: 13 residues. The germline V gene has CDR1 MNHEY and CDR2 SVGAGI. Trimming pared 3 bases from V and 4 bases from J, leaving 9 bases between. The CDR3 DNA reads as TGTGCCAGCAGTTATTTACAGGGCACTGAAGCTTTCTTT. As protein: CASSYLQGTEAFF.

The chain joins TRBV13 to TRBJ2-2; unclear D gene. The V end was cut by 0 bases, the J end by 7 bases, with 12 bases between. CDR3 length: 15 residues. In germline, CDR1 is PRHDT, CDR2 FYEKMQ (reference sequence). CDR3 residues: CASSLGLRIIGELFF. In DNA form, the CDR3 reads TGTGCCAGCAGCTTAGGACTGCGTATAATCGGGGAGCTGTTTTTT. Based on the CDR3 plus reference TRBV13 and TRBJ2-2, the full variable domain is AAGVIQSPRHLIKEKRETATLKCYPIPRHDTVYWYQQGPGQDPQFLISFYEKMQSDKGSIPDRFSAQQFSDYHSELNMSSLELGDSALYFCASSLGLRIIGELFFGEGSRLTVL.

The chain combines TRBV2 with TRBJ2-7; 7 bases line up with TRBD1. Germline V gene lookup returns CDR1 SNHLY and CDR2 FYNNEI. The CDR3 has 13 amino acids. The ends lost 7 bases at V and 4 bases at J; junction bases unmatched: 7. The CDR3 DNA sequence: TGTGCCAGCAAGGGGACAGACTTGTACGAGCAGTACTTC. Its translation is CASKGTDLYEQYF.

The chain recombines TRBV27 with TRBJ1-4, with D tentatively TRBD1 (6 bases). The V and J ends lost 6 bases and 2 bases respectively, with 13 bases between them. From germline, CDR1 is MNHEY and CDR2 SMNVEV (reference sequence). The CDR3 has 15 residues. CDR3 in amino acids: CASSHRADTNEKLFF. CDR3 sequence (DNA): TGTGCCAGCAGCCACAGGGCAGACACTAATGAAAAACTGTTTTTT.